Presented here are 18 T cell receptor beta chains from one specimen sequenced in a study of shared clonotypes between healthy human individuals. The naive CD8 fraction comprised CD45RO-negative cells positively selected for CCR7 and excluded terminally differentiated effector memory CD45RA+ cells. Here immunoSEQ multiplex PCR was the method, and the copy in TCRdb shows in-frame clones only, minus some. The repertoire consists of about 2 million clones, with roughly 94% occurring once and the leading ten covering roughly 1%. The sequencing input was naive CD8+ T cells sorted from blood. These receptor sequences come from a man aged 18 to 35 in good health.

Of note for this clone: The sample holds other DNA sequences that translate to the same CDR3. The rearrangement uses TRBV9 and TRBJ2-7; D might be TRBD2 (6 bases). V was clipped by 2 bases and J by 1 base, with 10 bases between them. The CDR3 is 14 amino acids. In germline, CDR1 is SGDLS, CDR2 YYNGEE. The CDR3 is CASSVSAGSYEQYF. The CDR3, as DNA: TGTGCCAGCAGCGTTTCGGCGGGATCCTACGAGCAGTACTTC.

The chain has TRBV6-5 and TRBJ2-7; 7 bases are a match to TRBD2. V lost 0 bases, J lost 3 bases, and 2 bases stayed unmatched. There are 14 residues in the CDR3. Germline lookup yields CDR1 MNHEY and CDR2 SVGAGI. The CDR3 protein is CASSYSPSGYEQYF. The DNA of the CDR3 is TGTGCCAGCAGTTACTCACCTAGCGGCTACGAGCAGTACTTC.

The V gene is TRBV27, the J gene TRBJ1-1; D is perhaps TRBD1 (5 bases). CDR1 is MNHEY and CDR2 is SMNVEV in the germline V gene (reference sequence). V was shortened by 8 bases and J by 3 bases, with 13 bases between the two germline ends. The length of the CDR3 is 13 residues. The CDR3: CASRLGTDTEAFF. CDR3 nucleotide sequence: TGTGCCAGCCGACTGGGGACGGACACTGAAGCTTTCTTT.

The chain has TRBV4-1 and TRBJ1-5, with 12 positions matching TRBD1. This CDR3 spans 17 amino acids. CDR1 is MGHRA, CDR2 YSYEKL, per germline. The J segment lost 2 bases and the V segment lost 3 bases, leaving 5 bases of the junction unmatched. CDR3 in amino acids: CASSQGQGAWGNQPQHF. CDR3 in DNA: TGCGCCAGCAGCCAGGGACAGGGGGCATGGGGCAATCAGCCCCAGCATTTT.

This clone appeared once. The chain recombines TRBV11-2 with TRBJ2-3, with 12 bases matching TRBD2. The CDR3 runs to 17 residues. In germline, CDR1 is SGHAT, CDR2 FQNNGV. Germline trimming cut 1 base from V and 2 bases from J; bases unmatched to any gene: 4. CDR3 DNA: TGTGCCAGCAGCTTAGGGACTAGCGGGACGTTCACAGATACGCAGTATTTT. This codes for CASSLGTSGTFTDTQYF.

Written as DNA, the CDR3 is TGTGCCAGCAGCTTAGTCCCTGTGGCAGGGGCGAATGGCTACACCTTC. It is translated as CASSLVPVAGANGYTF. The chain couples TRBV7-9 to TRBJ1-2; D may be TRBD1 (6 bases). The germline V gene encodes CDR1 SEHNR and CDR2 FQNEAQ (reference sequence). Trimming left V 1 base short and J 6 bases short, with 18 bases between. The CDR3 length is 16 residues.

This clone was found once. This sequence joins TRBV9 and TRBJ2-3; D not resolved. V was shortened by 4 bases and J by 2 bases, with 17 bases between the two germline ends. Germline V CDR1 and CDR2: SGDLS, YYNGEE. CDR3 length: 16 residues. The DNA of the CDR3 is TGTGCCAGCAGCCCATCGGGCGCTCCGATCACAGATACGCAGTATTTT. Translated, it gives CASSPSGAPITDTQYF.

V gene TRBV5-1 combines with J gene TRBJ2-1, with 11 bases that match TRBD2. With V trimmed by 6 bases and J by 0 bases, 11 bases remained unmatched. The CDR3 loop spans 18 amino acids. Per germline, CDR1 SGHRS and CDR2 YFSETQ. As DNA, the CDR3 is TGCGCCAGCACCCCAGCGGCTAGCGGGGGGATCTCCTACAATGAGCAGTTCTTC. It codes for CASTPAASGGISYNEQFF.

The V gene is TRBV10-3, the J gene TRBJ2-3; 8 nucleotides agree with TRBD1. CDR3 length: 15 residues. Looked up from germline, CDR1 is ENHRY and CDR2 is SYGVKD. V gave up 6 bases and J gave up 0 bases; unmatched junction bases: 5. Here the CDR3 DNA reads TGTGCCATCAGCGACCGGGACAGGAGCACAGATACGCAGTATTTT. Its protein product is CAISDRDRSTDTQYF.

The chain carries TRBV11-3 and TRBJ2-1, with 7 bases matching TRBD2. Trimming took 2 bases from V and 3 from J; bases not matched to a gene: 16. This CDR3 is 19 amino acids long. Germline assignment: CDR1 SGHNT and CDR2 YENEEA. The CDR3 sequence is CASSLSQGETSYRYNEQFF. In nucleotides, the CDR3 is TGTGCCAGCAGCTTATCCCAGGGCGAGACTAGCTACCGCTACAATGAGCAGTTCTTC. The complete variable domain, with remaining parts taken from reference TRBV11-3 and TRBJ2-1, reads EAGVVQSPRYKIIEKKQPVAFWCNPISGHNTLYWYLQNLGQGPELLIRYENEEAVDDSQLPKDRFSAERLKGVDSTLKIQPAELGDSAVYLCASSLSQGETSYRYNEQFFGPGTRLTVL.

The chain couples TRBV27 to TRBJ2-3; D not resolved. CDR3 length: 14 residues. V was clipped by 5 bases and J by 5 bases, with 14 bases between them. Germline V gives CDR1 MNHEY, CDR2 SMNVEV (reference sequence). CDR3 in DNA: TGTGCCAGCAGTCCCTGGACCTCCAGAGATACGCAGTATTTT. It is translated as CASSPWTSRDTQYF.

The rearrangement uses TRBV9 and TRBJ2-1; D is uncertain. Trimming took 4 bases from V and 5 from J, leaving 10 bases between them. Germline CDR1 SGDLS, CDR2 YYNGEE. The CDR3 sequence is 13 residues long. The CDR3: CASSTQTDNEQFF. The CDR3 DNA reads TGTGCCAGCAGCACCCAGACTGACAATGAGCAGTTCTTC. Full variable domain (outside the CDR3, taken from reference TRBV9 and TRBJ2-1): DSGVTQTPKHLITATGQRVTLRCSPRSGDLSVYWYQQSLDQGLQFLIQYYNGEERAKGNILERFSAQQFPDLHSELNLSSLELGDSALYFCASSTQTDNEQFFGPGTRLTVL.

The chain has TRBV4-1 and TRBJ2-5, with D possibly being TRBD1 (5 bases). V gave up 0 bases and J gave up 5 bases, with 13 bases separating them. CDR1 is MGHRA and CDR2 is YSYEKL in the germline V gene. This CDR3 has 15 residues. The chain's CDR3 is CASSQEPGRWETQYF. The DNA for the CDR3 is TGCGCCAGCAGCCAAGAGCCAGGGCGCTGGGAGACCCAGTACTTC.

This chain joins TRBV7-9 and TRBJ2-7; 8 nucleotides match TRBD2. The CDR3 has 14 amino acids. The V gene end was trimmed by 7 bases and the J gene end by 3 bases; junction bases not matched to a gene: 8. CDR1 and CDR2 (germline): SEHNR, FQNEAQ (reference sequence). The CDR3 DNA is TGTGCCAGCACCCCCGGGGGGGGTAGCTACGAGCAGTACTTC. It translates to CASTPGGGSYEQYF.

The V gene is TRBV5-1, the J gene TRBJ2-7; D may be TRBD2 (6 bases). Trimming shortened V by 1 base and J by 3 bases, and 17 bases separated the two germline ends. Germline V gene lookup returns CDR1 SGHRS and CDR2 YFSETQ. The CDR3 totals 16 residues. CDR3 bases: TGCGCCAGCAGCTTGCTACCGGGACTGGAGAACTACGAGCAGTACTTC. Residues: CASSLLPGLENYEQYF.

As regards this clone: In the same sample, other DNA sequences code for this CDR3. The J gene is TRBJ2-2, the V gene TRBV9; D might be TRBD1 (5 bases). Germline V lookup: CDR1 SGDLS, CDR2 YYNGEE. With 2 bases removed from V and 2 bases from J, the gap between germline ends came to 13 bases. CDR3 size: 16 residues. The CDR3 spells CASSVGWGGNTGELFF. The CDR3 DNA reads as TGTGCCAGCAGCGTGGGCTGGGGCGGAAACACCGGGGAGCTGTTTTTT.

J is TRBJ1-1 and V is TRBV4-1, with 9 bases fitting TRBD1. The CDR3 is made up of 14 amino acids. Germline V gene lookup returns CDR1 MGHRA and CDR2 YSYEKL. Trimming cost V 5 bases and J 3 bases; bases outside gene matches: 4. CDR3 loop: CASSTGQGYTEAFF. CDR3 bases: TGCGCCAGCAGCACGGGACAGGGTTACACTGAAGCTTTCTTT.

The rearrangement joins TRBV6-4 to TRBJ2-1; D gene uncertain. Trimming pared 3 bases from V and 10 bases from J, leaving 13 bases between. Germline assignment: CDR1 MRHNA and CDR2 SNTAGT. This CDR3 is built from 13 residues. The CDR3 DNA sequence: TGTGCCAGCAGTGAGGTACACGGCCGGGAGCAGTTCTTC. It is translated as CASSEVHGREQFF.